These 3 T cell receptor beta chains originate from one sample sequenced in a study of blood T cell repertoires in COVID-19. The protocol was immunoSEQ multiplex PCR, while the TCRdb copy is restricted to in-frame clones and leaves out a portion. Among about 120,000 clones, roughly three quarters were seen once, and the ten largest hold 6.5% to 9.5%. Sequencing was done on a sample of peripheral blood. The source is a human donor in a cohort sampled during active COVID-19.

This clone was observed once. V is TRBV29-1 and J is TRBJ2-7; D might be TRBD2 (6 bases). CDR1 SQVTM and CDR2 ANQGSEA come from the germline V gene. Trimming left V 6 bases short and J 2 bases short, with 11 bases between. The CDR3 has 12 residues. CDR3 DNA: TGCAGCGTCCGGGACTCAGCCTACGAGCAGTACTTC. This sequence encodes CSVRDSAYEQYF.

The chain couples TRBV12-1 to TRBJ1-5; the D call of TRBD1 is as the table states it, not checked on the DNA. TRBV12-1 constitutes a pseudogene. CDR3 length equals 19 residues. CDR3 nucleotides: TGTGCCAGCAGCGCGCCGGGGGACAGGGGGCCTTATAGCAATCAGCCCCAGCATTTT. This sequence encodes CASSAPGDRGPYSNQPQHF.

This clone occurred a few times. This chain connects TRBV5-1 to TRBJ2-1, with 7 bases matching TRBD1. V lost 1 base, J lost 7 bases, and 5 bases stayed unmatched. Germline loops: CDR1 SGHRS, CDR2 YFSETQ. This CDR3 region has 14 residues. Written as DNA, the CDR3 is TGCGCCAGCAGCTTGCCACAGGGGTTTAATGAGCAGTTCTTC. Protein product: CASSLPQGFNEQFF.